This T cell receptor beta chain derives from a study of shared clonotypes between healthy human individuals. Background on the study: A donor's plate count was three for CD4 naive and three for CD4 memory; CD8 naive had two and CD8 memory one. Study findings and constraints: Memory subsets generally showed smaller estimated richness than naive subsets did.

In the naive CD8 group, cells lacked CD45RO and were positively selected for CCR7, so terminally differentiated effector memory CD45RA+ cells were left out. Nashville, Tennessee was home to all donors, each a Caucasian adult. Per the germline V gene, CDR1 is SQVTM and CDR2 is ANQGSEA. The V gene lost 2 bases and the J gene lost 3 bases, with 19 bases spanning the gap. The CDR3 sequence is 16 residues long. Points on this clone: Its antigen is not identified.

It was across several immunoSEQ plates that each subset's genomic DNA was evenly split. The assay was immunoSEQ multiplex PCR, and TCRdb's table has in-frame clones only and misses some. The sample has some 2,100,000 clones; approximately 94% are singletons. The sample taken for sequencing was naive CD8+ T cells from PBMCs. This receptor was obtained from a man aged 18 to 29 in good health. Some clones in this sample may be carry-over from other donors' samples. The rearrangement uses TRBV29-1 and TRBJ1-1; D gene unclear. The chain's CDR3 is CSVEIGRPGGDTEAFF. The DNA of the CDR3 is TGCAGCGTTGAAATCGGTAGGCCGGGCGGGGACACTGAAGCTTTCTTT.